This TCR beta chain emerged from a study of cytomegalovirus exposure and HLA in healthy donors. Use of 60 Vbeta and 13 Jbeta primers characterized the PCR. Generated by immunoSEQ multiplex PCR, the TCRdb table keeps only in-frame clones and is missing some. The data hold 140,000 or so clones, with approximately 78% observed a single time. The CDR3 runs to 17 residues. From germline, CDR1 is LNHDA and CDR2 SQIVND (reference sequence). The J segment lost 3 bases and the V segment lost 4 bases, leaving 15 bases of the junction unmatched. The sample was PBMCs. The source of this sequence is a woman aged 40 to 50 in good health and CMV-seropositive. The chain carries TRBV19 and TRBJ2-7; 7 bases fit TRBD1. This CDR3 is CASSKSGARGQFYEQYF. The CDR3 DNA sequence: TGTGCCAGTAGTAAATCCGGGGCAAGGGGGCAGTTCTACGAGCAGTACTTC.